The 8 T cell receptor beta chains listed next were all sequenced from one sample in a study of T cell changes during pregnancy in multiple sclerosis. The assay was immunoSEQ multiplex PCR, and TCRdb's table has in-frame clones only and misses some. The table lists roughly 110,000 clones, around 90% of them singletons. The specimen comprised peripheral blood, sampled after pregnancy. The source is a female donor with multiple sclerosis, enrolled in a pregnancy study.

The chain has TRBV5-4 and TRBJ1-2; no reliable D call. The germline V gene has CDR1 SGHNT and CDR2 YYREEE (reference sequence). The CDR3 loop spans 15 amino acids. Trimming shortened V by 4 bases and J by 4 bases, and 17 bases separated the two germline ends. The CDR3 coding sequence is TGTGCCAGCAGCCTCCCGAGGCAAAAAGGCTATGGCTACACCTTC. Its protein is CASSLPRQKGYGYTF.

The chain uses TRBV11-2 and TRBJ2-5; a weak D match, TRBD1 (6 bases). Germline V CDR1 and CDR2: SGHAT, FQNNGV. V lost 4 bases and J 5 bases, leaving 17 bases between the germline ends. CDR3 length: 15 residues. DNA of the CDR3: TGTGCCAGCAGCTACGACACAGGGAGAAGGGAGACCCAGTACTTC. Amino acid sequence: CASSYDTGRRETQYF.

This chain links TRBV5-8 with TRBJ1-2, with 7 bases fitting TRBD1. The CDR3 is 16 amino acids. Germline V gene lookup returns CDR1 SGHTS and CDR2 YDEGEE. J lost 5 bases, V lost 1 base, and 11 bases had no gene match. The CDR3 sequence: CASSLNRGSALYGYTF. CDR3 coding DNA: TGTGCCAGCAGCTTGAACAGGGGATCTGCTCTGTATGGCTACACCTTC.

This chain joins TRBV27 and TRBJ2-1, with TRBD2 matching 8 bases. Germline V gene sequence: CDR1 MNHEY, CDR2 SMNVEV (reference sequence). Trimming took 3 bases from V and 6 from J; bases not matched to a gene: 4. CDR3 length equals 14 residues. CDR3 nucleotide sequence: TGTGCCAGCAGTTTCAAGCGGGAGCCCAATGAGCAGTTCTTC. Translation gives CASSFKREPNEQFF.

The V call is TRBV11-2, the J call TRBJ2-1; D remains unclear. Trimming took 5 bases from V and 5 from J, leaving 10 bases between them. This CDR3 comprises 13 residues. From germline, CDR1 is SGHAT and CDR2 FQNNGV. DNA for the CDR3: TGTGCCAGCAGCACCCGCCAGAACAATGAGCAGTTCTTC. Translating gives CASSTRQNNEQFF. Full variable domain (rest looked up from reference TRBV11-2 and TRBJ2-1): EAGVAQSPRYKIIEKRQSVAFWCNPISGHATLYWYQQILGQGPKLLIQFQNNGVVDDSQLPKDRFSAERLKGVDSTLKIQPAKLEDSAVYLCASSTRQNNEQFFGPGTRLTVL.

V and J are TRBV4-1 and TRBJ1-5; D uncertain. Germline CDR1 MGHRA, CDR2 YSYEKL. Trimming left V 1 base short and J 8 bases short, with 12 bases between. The CDR3 runs 14 residues. CDR3 protein: CASSQAADLEPQHF. CDR3 in DNA: TGCGCCAGCAGCCAAGCGGCAGACTTGGAGCCCCAGCATTTT.

The rearrangement links TRBV5-1 to TRBJ1-2; maybe TRBD1 (5 bases). Trimming left V 0 bases short and J 4 bases short, with 10 bases between. This CDR3 has 14 amino acids. Germline-derived CDR1 and CDR2 are SGHRS and YFSETQ. In nucleotides, the CDR3 is TGCGCCAGCAGCTTGGGCGGGACTCTCTATGGCTACACCTTC. It specifies CASSLGGTLYGYTF.

This clone was counted a single time. The chain links TRBV4-1 to TRBJ1-2; TRBD1 might be the D (5 bases). The germline V and J ends were trimmed by 0 bases and 7 bases, with 18 bases remaining between them. Germline V gene sequence: CDR1 MGHRA, CDR2 YSYEKL. The CDR3 is made up of 16 amino acids. CDR3 in amino acids: CASSQDIRPGGFGYTF. The CDR3 nucleotides are TGCGCCAGCAGCCAAGATATACGACCGGGGGGGTTTGGCTACACCTTC.